Below, one TCR beta chain is given with its context. CDR3 size: 13 residues. Germline V CDR1 and CDR2: SQVTM, ANQGSEA. The V and J ends lost 4 bases and 8 bases respectively, with 17 bases between them. This record comes from a study of T cell responses to AZD1222 COVID-19 vaccine. Sequenced by immunoSEQ multiplex PCR; TCRdb stores in-frame clones only, minus some. The sample consists of around 190,000 clones, 85% to 95% of them appearing once. Source: peripheral blood, taken on day 0 of AZD1222 vaccination. The sequence derives from an adult in good health. The chain is built from TRBV29-1 and TRBJ1-2; D not resolved. The CDR3 DNA sequence: TGCAGCGTTGCCTTGGGGAGGGCGCGGGGCTACACCTTC. It is translated as CSVALGRARGYTF.